The 31 T cell receptor beta chains below were found in one sample sequenced in a study of cytomegalovirus exposure and HLA in healthy donors. It was with 60 Vbeta and 13 Jbeta primers that the PCR ran. Only in-frame clones appear in the TCRdb table, and some are missing; sequencing was by immunoSEQ multiplex PCR. The table lists around 100,000 clones, around 76% of them singletons, with about 9.4% in the top ten. Input material: PBMCs. The receptors were gathered from a woman between 18 and 29 years old in good health and CMV-seropositive.

The chain combines TRBV7-2 with TRBJ1-5; 8 nucleotides align to TRBD1. After removal of 2 bases from V and 9 bases from J, the junction contained 9 bases not matched to a gene. The CDR3 covers 15 residues. Per germline, CDR1 SGHTA and CDR2 FQGNSA. CDR3 bases: TGTGCCAGCAGCTTAAGAGGGACCAGGGGGCCGCCCCAGCATTTT. It yields the protein CASSLRGTRGPPQHF.

The chain carries TRBV7-6 and TRBJ1-2; 9 nucleotides line up with TRBD1. J lost 8 bases, V lost 4 bases, and 11 bases had no gene match. The CDR3 loop spans 15 amino acids. The germline CDR1 and CDR2 sequences are SGHVS and FNYEAQ. The CDR3 protein is CASSSPGQGEGGYTF. DNA for the CDR3: TGTGCCAGCAGCTCCCCGGGACAGGGAGAGGGAGGCTACACCTTC. The whole variable domain, remainder taken from reference TRBV7-6 and TRBJ1-2, is GAGVSQSPRYKVTKRGQDVALRCDPISGHVSLYWYRQALGQGPEFLTYFNYEAQQDKSGLPNDRFSAERPEGSISTLTIQRTEQRDSAMYRCASSSPGQGEGGYTFGSGTRLTVV.

The genes are TRBV5-1 and TRBJ1-6, with no clear D. Trimming removed 1 base at V and 10 bases at J, with 12 bases between. Germline V gene lookup returns CDR1 SGHRS and CDR2 YFSETQ. The CDR3 loop spans 14 amino acids. The CDR3 here is CASSLRVSGSPLHF. As DNA, the CDR3 is TGCGCCAGCAGCTTGAGGGTCTCGGGATCACCCCTCCACTTT.

This clone was seen a handful of times. This chain uses TRBV19 with TRBJ2-7, with 7 bases lining up with TRBD1. Losses at the gene ends were 1 base for V and 0 bases for J; bases not matched to a gene: 6. The CDR3 totals 16 residues. From germline, CDR1 is LNHDA and CDR2 SQIVND (reference sequence). In nucleotides, the CDR3 is TGTGCCAGTAGTATAGGCCCAGGGGGAAGCTCCTACGAGCAGTACTTC. It encodes CASSIGPGGSSYEQYF.

This chain joins TRBV21-1 and TRBJ1-5; TRBD1 is taken as the D call from the table, unchecked against the DNA. TRBV21-1 is shown as a pseudogene. The CDR3 has 16 residues. CDR3 protein: CASSPHDRAGNQPQHF. CDR3 in DNA: TGTGCCAGCAGCCCCCATGACAGGGCGGGCAATCAGCCCCAGCATTTT.

A single count supports this clone. This sequence joins TRBV6-5 and TRBJ1-1, with 7 bases identical to TRBD1. The trim removed 5 bases at V and 2 bases at J, leaving 8 bases unmatched. Germline CDR1 MNHEY, CDR2 SVGAGI. There are 15 residues in the CDR3. In nucleotides, the CDR3 is TGTGCCAGCAGTCCGGGGACAGTCCCTAACACTGAAGCTTTCTTT. Protein sequence: CASSPGTVPNTEAFF.

The chain links TRBV4-1 to TRBJ2-7; D is possibly TRBD2 (6 bases). The ends were cut back, 0 bases at V and 1 base at J, with 16 bases in the middle. In germline, CDR1 is MGHRA, CDR2 YSYEKL. This CDR3 contains 17 residues. Written as DNA, the CDR3 is TGCGCCAGCAGCCAAGATGAGGAGGGTACATGGTCCTACGAGCAGTACTTC. It is translated as CASSQDEEGTWSYEQYF.

This chain links TRBV5-5 with TRBJ1-2, with D perhaps TRBD1 (6 bases). CDR3 length equals 14 residues. Between the trimmed V and J ends, which lost 4 bases and 3 bases, there was a span of 13 bases. Looked up from germline, CDR1 is SGHKS and CDR2 is YYEKEE (reference sequence). Here the CDR3 DNA reads TGTGCCAGCAGCCCCGGGACAACTGACTATGGCTACACCTTC. Its translation is CASSPGTTDYGYTF.

The V gene is TRBV6-1, the J gene TRBJ2-7; weak D call: TRBD1 (5 bases). This CDR3 region has 14 residues. V was pared by 5 bases and J by 2 bases, with 13 bases between. CDR1 MNHNS and CDR2 SASEGT come from the germline V gene. The CDR3 loop is CASSSRVQTYEQYF. The CDR3 nucleotides are TGTGCCAGCAGTTCCAGGGTACAAACCTACGAGCAGTACTTC.

This chain uses TRBV27 with TRBJ1-1, with unresolved D. Trimming stripped 6 bases from V and 2 bases from J, with 10 bases between. CDR1 is MNHEY and CDR2 is SMNVEV in the germline V gene (reference sequence). The CDR3 consists of 13 residues. The CDR3 region is CASREVKNTEAFF. CDR3 nucleotides: TGTGCCAGCAGGGAGGTGAAAAACACTGAAGCTTTCTTT.

The J gene is TRBJ1-1, the V gene TRBV19, with D perhaps matching TRBD1 (6 bases). Germline-derived CDR1 and CDR2 are LNHDA and SQIVND (reference sequence). This CDR3 contains 17 residues. The V end was cut by 6 bases, the J end by 1 base, with 21 bases between. CDR3 in amino acids: CASSPRGGRGQNTEAFF. CDR3 nucleotide sequence: TGTGCCAGTAGCCCTCGGGGGGGCAGGGGCCAGAACACTGAAGCTTTCTTT. The full variable domain, completed using reference TRBV19 and TRBJ1-1, is DGGITQSPKYLFRKEGQNVTLSCEQNLNHDAMYWYRQDPGQGLRLIYYSQIVNDFQKGDIAEGYSVSREKKESFPLTVTSAQKNPTAFYLCASSPRGGRGQNTEAFFGQGTRLTVV.

V gene TRBV4-2 combines with J gene TRBJ2-1; 12 nucleotides match TRBD1. V lost 0 bases and J lost 5; bases outside the gene matches: 8. The CDR3 consists of 18 residues. Germline V CDR1 and CDR2: LGHNA, YNFKEQ. The CDR3 DNA reads as TGTGCCAGCAGCCAAGATATTCGGGACAGGGGGCTCCACAATGAGCAGTTCTTC. Translated, it gives CASSQDIRDRGLHNEQFF.

The rearrangement links TRBV5-1 to TRBJ2-1; D possibly corresponds to TRBD2 (6 bases). Germline loops: CDR1 SGHRS, CDR2 YFSETQ. The CDR3 loop spans 14 amino acids. The V end was cut by 0 bases, the J end by 8 bases, with 12 bases between. The CDR3: CASSLGLVRDEQFF. CDR3 nucleotide sequence: TGCGCCAGCAGCTTGGGACTAGTTCGTGATGAGCAGTTCTTC.

This clone was detected a few times. The chain couples TRBV6-5 to TRBJ2-1, with 9 nucleotides matching TRBD1. Germline lookup yields CDR1 MNHEY and CDR2 SVGAGI. Trimming removed 5 bases from V and 2 bases from J; junction bases left unmatched: 1. This CDR3 has 14 residues. CDR3 sequence: CASSRTGAYNEQFF. In DNA form, the CDR3 reads TGTGCCAGCAGTAGGACAGGGGCCTACAATGAGCAGTTCTTC.

The chain couples TRBV28 to TRBJ2-4; perhaps TRBD2 as D (7 bases). The CDR3 has 13 amino acids. V lost 5 bases and J 11 bases, leaving 16 bases between the germline ends. Per germline, CDR1 MDHEN and CDR2 SYDVKM. DNA for the CDR3: TGTGCCAGCAGTACCCTTAGGGGGGGGCTTCAGTACTTC. It codes for CASSTLRGGLQYF.

The rearrangement links TRBV18 to TRBJ2-3, with 12 nucleotides matching TRBD2. V shed 1 base and J 5 bases; nucleotides not matched to a gene: 10. CDR1 KGHSH and CDR2 LQKENI come from the germline V gene. The CDR3 covers 18 residues. The CDR3 sequence: CASSPLSSGGAVGDTQYF. As DNA, the CDR3 is TGTGCCAGCTCACCACTATCTAGCGGGGGGGCCGTTGGAGATACGCAGTATTTT.

Comment on this clone: The sample holds other DNA sequences that translate to the same CDR3. The chain uses TRBV7-8 and TRBJ1-5; possibly TRBD1 for D (6 bases). Germline assignment: CDR1 SGHVS and CDR2 FQNEAQ. Trimming took 1 base from V and 0 from J, leaving 13 bases between them. This CDR3 comprises 17 residues. CDR3 protein: CASSLVSGTSSNQPQHF. CDR3 coding DNA: TGTGCCAGCAGCTTAGTGTCTGGGACAAGTAGCAATCAGCCCCAGCATTTT.

This sequence joins TRBV30 and TRBJ1-1; D remains ambiguous. V was trimmed by 2 bases and J by 5 bases, leaving 18 bases between them. The CDR3 covers 15 residues. The germline gives CDR1 GTSNPN, CDR2 SVGIG (reference sequence). CDR3 region: CAWSSSGKIRTEAFF. The CDR3 DNA reads as TGTGCCTGGAGTTCATCAGGAAAGATAAGGACTGAAGCTTTCTTT. The variable domain in full, completed from reference TRBV30 and TRBJ1-1, reads SQTIHQWPATLVQPVGSPLSLECTVEGTSNPNLYWYRQAAGRGLQLLFYSVGIGQISSEVPQNLSASRPQDRQFILSSKKLLLSDSGFYLCAWSSSGKIRTEAFFGQGTRLTVV.

V usage is TRBV5-5 and J usage is TRBJ2-7, with a possible D match to TRBD2 (6 bases). The CDR3 consists of 13 residues. Germline V CDR1 and CDR2: SGHKS, YYEKEE (reference sequence). V was pared by 6 bases and J by 2 bases, with 12 bases between. This CDR3 is CASNPGEAYEQYF. Here the CDR3 DNA reads TGTGCCAGCAACCCCGGGGAGGCCTACGAGCAGTACTTC.

The chain joins TRBV6-5 to TRBJ2-3; TRBD2 matches 9 bases. The V segment lost 4 bases and the J segment 4 bases; nucleotides outside the gene matches: 3. From germline, CDR1 is MNHEY and CDR2 SVGAGI. This CDR3 spans 14 amino acids. CDR3 loop: CASSLAGAADTQYF. CDR3 coding DNA: TGTGCCAGCAGTTTAGCGGGAGCCGCAGATACGCAGTATTTT.

This clone was found once. The rearrangement uses TRBV7-8 and TRBJ2-7; the match to TRBD1 covers 7 bases. The CDR3 runs to 14 residues. The V gene end was trimmed by 5 bases and the J gene end by 4 bases; junction bases not matched to a gene: 8. CDR1 is SGHVS and CDR2 is FQNEAQ in the germline V gene. In DNA, the CDR3 is TGTGCCAGCAGCCAAACCACGACAGGGTACGAGCAGTACTTC. Protein: CASSQTTTGYEQYF.

The rearrangement links TRBV9 to TRBJ2-5; 7 nucleotides match TRBD2. The CDR3 contains 15 residues. Trimming cost V 0 bases and J 3 bases; bases outside gene matches: 5. The V gene's germline CDR1 is SGDLS and CDR2 YYNGEE. CDR3: CASSVVQAGKETQYF. The CDR3 nucleotides read TGTGCCAGCAGCGTAGTGCAAGCGGGAAAAGAGACCCAGTACTTC.

The chain is built from TRBV9 and TRBJ2-1; 10 positions agree with TRBD2. With 0 bases clipped from V and 3 bases from J, the junction kept 9 bases outside the gene matches. Germline CDR1 and CDR2: SGDLS and YYNGEE. The CDR3 is 18 amino acids. Here the CDR3 reads CASSVVSGGLGHYNEQFF. The DNA for the CDR3 is TGTGCCAGCAGCGTAGTTAGCGGGGGGCTCGGACACTACAATGAGCAGTTCTTC.

This clone was counted between two and nine times. V usage is TRBV6-5 and J usage is TRBJ2-7, with 8 nucleotides matching TRBD1. With 6 bases clipped from V and 6 bases from J, the junction kept 13 bases outside the gene matches. Germline V gives CDR1 MNHEY, CDR2 SVGAGI. The CDR3 spans 15 residues. The CDR3 coding sequence is TGTGCCAGCAGCCCAGGGGGCTCCGGTCCCAGCGAGCAGTACTTC. Residues: CASSPGGSGPSEQYF.

The V call is TRBV7-3, the J call TRBJ2-5; 7 nucleotides match TRBD1. The V gene end was trimmed by 4 bases and the J gene end by 3 bases; junction bases not matched to a gene: 2. The CDR3 contains 13 residues. Germline assignment: CDR1 SGHTA and CDR2 FQGTGA. This CDR3 is CASSSQGKETQYF. For the CDR3, the DNA is TGTGCCAGCAGCTCACAGGGGAAAGAGACCCAGTACTTC. Combining the CDR3 with reference TRBV7-3 and TRBJ2-5 gives the whole variable domain GAGVSQTPSNKVTEKGKYVELRCDPISGHTALYWYRQSLGQGPEFLIYFQGTGAADDSGLPNDRFFAVRPEGSVSTLKIQRTERGDSAVYLCASSSQGKETQYFGPGTRLLVL.

The V call is TRBV5-1, the J call TRBJ1-1; D gene ambiguous. The CDR3 has 12 amino acids. V lost 4 bases and J 4 bases, leaving 8 bases between the germline ends. In germline, CDR1 is SGHRS, CDR2 YFSETQ. The chain's CDR3 is CASSQVGTEAFF. CDR3 DNA sequence: TGCGCCAGCAGCCAGGTGGGCACTGAAGCTTTCTTT.

The chain combines TRBV2 with TRBJ1-4, with D possibly being TRBD1 (6 bases). Trimming left V 7 bases short and J 2 bases short, with 26 bases between. The CDR3 sequence is 19 residues long. Germline V CDR1 and CDR2: SNHLY, FYNNEI. As DNA, the CDR3 is TGTGCCAGCACCTCACAGGGTATCGACCACGTTGGGACTAATGAAAAACTGTTTTTT. It yields the protein CASTSQGIDHVGTNEKLFF.

The chain couples TRBV5-4 to TRBJ1-1, with a tentative D call TRBD1 (6 bases). The CDR3 extends over 13 amino acids. The ends were cut back, 0 bases at V and 3 bases at J, with 6 bases in the middle. CDR1 is SGHNT and CDR2 is YYREEE in the germline V gene (reference sequence). The DNA for the CDR3 is TGTGCCAGCAGCTTGGCAGGGGACACTGAAGCTTTCTTT. This codes for CASSLAGDTEAFF. Using reference TRBV5-4 and TRBJ1-1 for the parts outside the CDR3, the full variable domain is ETGVTQSPTHLIKTRGQQVTLRCSSQSGHNTVSWYQQALGQGPQFIFQYYREEENGRGNFPPRFSGLQFPNYSSELNVNALELDDSALYLCASSLAGDTEAFFGQGTRLTVV.

V gene TRBV7-9 combines with J gene TRBJ2-1, with D tentatively TRBD2 (5 bases). V lost 1 base and J lost 4, with 8 bases in between. The CDR3 covers 14 residues. The germline V gene has CDR1 SEHNR and CDR2 FQNEAQ (reference sequence). The CDR3 is CASSLDGMYNEQFF. CDR3 DNA: TGTGCCAGCAGCTTAGACGGGATGTACAATGAGCAGTTCTTC.

The chain joins TRBV2 to TRBJ2-7, with a tentative D call TRBD2 (5 bases). Germline loops: CDR1 SNHLY, CDR2 FYNNEI. The length of the CDR3 is 12 residues. Trimming removed 6 bases from V and 9 bases from J, with 15 bases in between. The CDR3 reads CASRRDSGVQYF. CDR3 sequence (DNA): TGTGCCAGCAGGAGGGATTCGGGCGTGCAGTACTTC.

The chain recombines TRBV27 with TRBJ2-3; TRBD2 agrees at 14 bases. Germline CDR1 is MNHEY and CDR2 is SMNVEV (reference sequence). CDR3 size: 18 residues. J gave up 2 bases and V 7 bases, and 11 bases lay outside the gene matches. CDR3 sequence reads: CASTQTSGRAQTTDTQYF. The CDR3 region has the DNA TGTGCCAGCACCCAGACTAGCGGGAGGGCCCAGACCACAGATACGCAGTATTTT.